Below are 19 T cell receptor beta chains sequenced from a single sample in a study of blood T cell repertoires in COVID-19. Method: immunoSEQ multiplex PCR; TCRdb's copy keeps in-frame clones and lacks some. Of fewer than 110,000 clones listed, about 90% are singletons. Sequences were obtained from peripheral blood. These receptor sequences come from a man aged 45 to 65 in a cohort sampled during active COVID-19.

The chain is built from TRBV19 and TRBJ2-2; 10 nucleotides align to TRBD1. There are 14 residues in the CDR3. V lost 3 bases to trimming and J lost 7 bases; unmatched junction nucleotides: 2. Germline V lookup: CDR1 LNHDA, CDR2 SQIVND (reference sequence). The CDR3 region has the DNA TGTGCCAGTAGTATGGGACAGGGGATCGGGGAGCTGTTTTTT. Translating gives CASSMGQGIGELFF.

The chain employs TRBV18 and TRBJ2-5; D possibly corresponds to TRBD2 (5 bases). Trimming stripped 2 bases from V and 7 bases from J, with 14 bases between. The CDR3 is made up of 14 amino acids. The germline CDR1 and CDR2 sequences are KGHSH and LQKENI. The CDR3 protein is CASSPTQARGTQYF. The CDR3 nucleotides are TGTGCCAGCTCACCAACCCAGGCCCGGGGGACCCAGTACTTC.

CDR3 coding DNA: TGTGCCAGCAGCTCCAGGGGACCCGACCAGTACTCTGGGGCCAACGTCCTGACTTTC. It specifies CASSSRGPDQYSGANVLTF. The V and J genes are TRBV5-6 and TRBJ2-6, with a weak D call TRBD1 (6 bases). V was cut by 3 bases and J by 0 bases, with 19 bases left in between. The length of the CDR3 is 19 residues. Germline lookup yields CDR1 SGHDT and CDR2 YYEEEE.

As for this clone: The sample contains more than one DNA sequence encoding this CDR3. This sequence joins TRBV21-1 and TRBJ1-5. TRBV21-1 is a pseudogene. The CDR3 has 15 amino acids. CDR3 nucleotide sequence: TGTGCCAGCGGACTAAGCGTCGAGCCCAATCAGCCCCAGCATTTT. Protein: CASGLSVEPNQPQHF.

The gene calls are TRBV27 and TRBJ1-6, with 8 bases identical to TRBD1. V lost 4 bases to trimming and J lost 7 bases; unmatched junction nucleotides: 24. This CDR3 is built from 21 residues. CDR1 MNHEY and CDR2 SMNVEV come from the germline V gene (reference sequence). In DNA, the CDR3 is TGTGCCAGCAGTTCAGCCCTCCACGGACAGGGTCTAGGAATGCGAAATTCACCCCTCCACTTT. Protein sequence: CASSSALHGQGLGMRNSPLHF.

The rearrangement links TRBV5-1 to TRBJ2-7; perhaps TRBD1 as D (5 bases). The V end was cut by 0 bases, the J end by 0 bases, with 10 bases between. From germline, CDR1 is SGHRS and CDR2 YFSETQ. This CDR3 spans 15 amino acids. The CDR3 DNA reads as TGCGCCAGCAGCTTGGGGCAGGGTGCCTCCTACGAGCAGTACTTC. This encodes CASSLGQGASYEQYF.

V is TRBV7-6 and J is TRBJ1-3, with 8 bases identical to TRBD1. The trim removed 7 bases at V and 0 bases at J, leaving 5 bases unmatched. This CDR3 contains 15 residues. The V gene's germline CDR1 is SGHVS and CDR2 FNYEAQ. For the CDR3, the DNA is TGTGCCAGCACCCAGACAGGGGACTCTGGAAACACCATATATTTT. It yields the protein CASTQTGDSGNTIYF.

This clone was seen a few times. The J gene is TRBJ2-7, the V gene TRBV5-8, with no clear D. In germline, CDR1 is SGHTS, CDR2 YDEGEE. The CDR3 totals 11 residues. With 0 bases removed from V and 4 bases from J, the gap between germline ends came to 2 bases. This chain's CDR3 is CASSLVYEQYF. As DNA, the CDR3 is TGTGCCAGCAGCTTGGTATACGAGCAGTACTTC. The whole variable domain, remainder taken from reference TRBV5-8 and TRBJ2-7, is EAGVTQSPTHLIKTRGQQATLRCSPISGHTSVYWYQQALGLGLQFLLWYDEGEERNRGNFPPRFSGRQFPNYSSELNVNALELEDSALYLCASSLVYEQYFGPGTRLTVT.

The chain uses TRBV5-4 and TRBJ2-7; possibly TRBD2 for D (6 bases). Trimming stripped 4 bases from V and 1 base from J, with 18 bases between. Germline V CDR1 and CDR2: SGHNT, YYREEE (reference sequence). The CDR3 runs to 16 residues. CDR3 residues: CASSGGTRGTSYEQYF. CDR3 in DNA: TGTGCCAGCAGCGGGGGTACCCGGGGGACTTCCTACGAGCAGTACTTC.

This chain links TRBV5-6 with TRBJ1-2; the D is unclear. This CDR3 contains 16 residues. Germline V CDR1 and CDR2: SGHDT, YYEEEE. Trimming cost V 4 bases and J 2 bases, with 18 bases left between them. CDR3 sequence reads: CASSPAALGRNYGYTF. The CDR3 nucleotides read TGTGCCAGCAGCCCGGCCGCACTGGGGAGGAACTATGGCTACACCTTC.

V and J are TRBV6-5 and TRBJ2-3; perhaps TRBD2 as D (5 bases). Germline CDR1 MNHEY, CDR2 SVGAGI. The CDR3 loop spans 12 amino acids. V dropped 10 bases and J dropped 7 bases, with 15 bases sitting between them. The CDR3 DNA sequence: TGTGCCACGAGGGATACAATGAATACGCAGTATTTT. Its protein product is CATRDTMNTQYF.

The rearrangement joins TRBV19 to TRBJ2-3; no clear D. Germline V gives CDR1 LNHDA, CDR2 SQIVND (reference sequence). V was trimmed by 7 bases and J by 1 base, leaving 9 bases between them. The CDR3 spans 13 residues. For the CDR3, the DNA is TGTGCCAGTACCAGAAAAGGCACAGATACGCAGTATTTT. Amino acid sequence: CASTRKGTDTQYF.

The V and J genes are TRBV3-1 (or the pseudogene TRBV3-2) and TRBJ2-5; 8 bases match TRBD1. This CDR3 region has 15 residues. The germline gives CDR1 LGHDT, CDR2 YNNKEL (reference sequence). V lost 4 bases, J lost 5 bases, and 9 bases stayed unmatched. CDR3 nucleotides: TGTGCCAGCAGCCTGAGGACAGGGTGGCGGGAGACCCAGTACTTC. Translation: CASSLRTGWRETQYF.

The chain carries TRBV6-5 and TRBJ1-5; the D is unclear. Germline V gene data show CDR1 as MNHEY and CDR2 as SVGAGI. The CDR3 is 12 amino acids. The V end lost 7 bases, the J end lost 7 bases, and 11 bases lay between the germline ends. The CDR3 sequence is CASTLPPQPQHF. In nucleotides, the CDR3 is TGTGCCAGCACCCTACCCCCACAGCCCCAGCATTTT.

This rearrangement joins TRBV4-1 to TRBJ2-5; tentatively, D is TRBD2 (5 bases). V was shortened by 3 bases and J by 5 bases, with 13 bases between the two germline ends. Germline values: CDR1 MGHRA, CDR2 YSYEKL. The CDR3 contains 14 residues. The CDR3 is CASSHPTRGETQYF. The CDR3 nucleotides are TGCGCCAGCAGCCACCCTACTAGAGGCGAGACCCAGTACTTC.

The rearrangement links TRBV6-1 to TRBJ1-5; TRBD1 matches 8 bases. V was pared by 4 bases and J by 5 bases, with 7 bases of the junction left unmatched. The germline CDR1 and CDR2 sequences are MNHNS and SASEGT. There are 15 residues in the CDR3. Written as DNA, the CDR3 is TGTGCCAGCAGTGCAGCAGACAGGGGATATCAGCCCCAGCATTTT. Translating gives CASSAADRGYQPQHF.

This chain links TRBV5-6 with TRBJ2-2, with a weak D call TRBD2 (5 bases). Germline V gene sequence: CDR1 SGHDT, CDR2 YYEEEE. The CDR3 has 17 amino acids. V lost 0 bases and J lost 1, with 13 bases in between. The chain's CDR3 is CASSLGLAPMNTGELFF. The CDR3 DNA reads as TGTGCCAGCAGCTTGGGCCTAGCCCCGATGAACACCGGGGAGCTGTTTTTT.

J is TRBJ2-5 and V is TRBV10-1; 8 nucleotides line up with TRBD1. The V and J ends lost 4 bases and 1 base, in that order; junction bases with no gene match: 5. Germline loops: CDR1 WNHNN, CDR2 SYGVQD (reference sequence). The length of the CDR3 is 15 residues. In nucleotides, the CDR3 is TGCGCCAGCAGTGGAACAGGGGGGACCCAAGAGACCCAGTACTTC. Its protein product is CASSGTGGTQETQYF.

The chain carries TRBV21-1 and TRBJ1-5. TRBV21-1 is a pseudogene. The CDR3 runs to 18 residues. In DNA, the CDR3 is TGTGCCAGCACCACAAGGGGGTGGGGGGGCATTGTCGATCAGCCCCAGCATTTT. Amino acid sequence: CASTTRGWGGIVDQPQHF.